This T cell receptor beta chain appears in the sequencing data of a study of blood T cell repertoires in COVID-19. Libraries were prepared by immunoSEQ multiplex PCR; TCRdb keeps only in-frame clonotypes and omits some of them. The data contain 120,000 to 150,000 clones, over 70% of them seen just once; the ten biggest clones take up roughly two fifths. The sequence was collected from a man aged 50-60 years who had recovered from COVID-19. The sequenced sample was peripheral blood.

CDR3 in amino acids: CASRGVAYGYTF. The CDR3 nucleotides read TGTGCCAGCCGCGGGGTCGCCTATGGCTACACCTTC. The chain couples TRBV6-5 to TRBJ1-2; D unresolved. Trimming removed 8 bases from V and 4 bases from J, with 11 bases in between. The CDR3 has 12 amino acids. Germline values: CDR1 MNHEY, CDR2 SVGAGI.